This TCR beta chain was captured in a study of T-cell reconstitution after alpha-beta-depleted transplantation in children. About this clonotype itself: Its antigen is not identified.

For TCRbeta, the library was prepared with unique molecular identifiers. TCRdb reanalysed the PCR reads using MiXCR and keeps one entry per CDR3 protein. Altogether more than 500,000 distinct CDR3 sequences are present, over 10% being singletons, with the ten largest covering about 15%. Study observations and caveats: T-cell counts and diversity at one year post-transplant came mainly from newly produced T cells.

The V and J ends lost 4 bases and 1 base, in that order; junction bases with no gene match: 12. CDR1 is SGHAT, CDR2 FQNNGV, per germline. The CDR3 extends over 18 amino acids. The material was PBMCs, mostly from graft donor cells, obtained 180 days after TCRalphabeta/CD19-depleted stem cell transplant. The chain couples TRBV11-2 to TRBJ1-1; the match to TRBD1 covers 10 bases. The sequence derives from a female patient aged 2-9 years who had a stem cell transplant for aplastic anemia, so the T cells may come from the graft donor. The CDR3 region is CASSSPWPGQGTNTEAFF. CDR3 DNA sequence: TGTGCCAGCAGCTCGCCATGGCCGGGACAGGGGACGAACACTGAAGCTTTCTTT. Together with reference TRBV11-2 and TRBJ1-1, the CDR3 gives the full variable domain: EAGVAQSPRYKIIEKRQSVAFWCNPISGHATLYWYQQILGQGPKLLIQFQNNGVVDDSQLPKDRFSAERLKGVDSTLKIQPAKLEDSAVYLCASSSPWPGQGTNTEAFFGQGTRLTVV.